Below, 5 T cell receptor beta chains from the same sample are listed, as sequenced in a study of early T cells in non-severe SARS-CoV-2 infection. TCRdb reprocessed the 5' RACE reads with MiXCR, giving one entry per CDR3 protein. The sample shows tens of thousands of distinct CDR3 sequences, about 4.3% of them seen only once. Specimen: whole blood, collected at baseline. The receptors come from an adult who was a healthcare worker with PCR-confirmed SARS-CoV-2 infection or an uninfected control (not recorded which).

At least ten counts were recorded for this clonotype. The chain carries TRBV6-2 or TRBV6-3 and TRBJ2-3; the D gene is possibly TRBD1 (7 bases). Trimming pared 5 bases from V and 5 bases from J, leaving 17 bases between. CDR1 is MNHEY and CDR2 is SVGEGT in the germline V gene. CDR3 length equals 15 residues. DNA for the CDR3: TGTGCCAGCAGTCGGAGGGGGCAGGGGTTAGATACGCAGTATTTT. It translates to CASSRRGQGLDTQYF.

This clonotype was seen repeatedly, ten times or more. The rearrangement uses TRBV13 and TRBJ2-3; 12 nucleotides align to TRBD2. The J segment lost 0 bases and the V segment lost 5 bases, leaving 6 bases of the junction unmatched. CDR1 is PRHDT and CDR2 is FYEKMQ in the germline V gene (reference sequence). CDR3 size: 17 residues. DNA of the CDR3: TGTGCCAGCAGCCCGGATGGGACTAGCGGGAGCACAGATACGCAGTATTTT. It translates to CASSPDGTSGSTDTQYF. Using reference TRBV13 and TRBJ2-3 for the parts outside the CDR3, the full variable domain is AAGVIQSPRHLIKEKRETATLKCYPIPRHDTVYWYQQGPGQDPQFLISFYEKMQSDKGSIPDRFSAQQFSDYHSELNMSSLELGDSALYFCASSPDGTSGSTDTQYFGPGTRLTVL.

The table lists this clonotype with many counts. The chain recombines TRBV21-1 with TRBJ2-1; the table names TRBD2, a call not compared with the DNA. TRBV21-1 is a known pseudogene. This CDR3 spans 15 amino acids. The CDR3 DNA reads TGTGCCAGCAGCAAAGGGACTAGCGTCTACAATGAGCAGTTCTTC. Its protein product is CASSKGTSVYNEQFF.

This clonotype was observed many times. The chain links TRBV12-3 or TRBV12-4 to TRBJ1-6; the D gene is possibly TRBD1 (5 bases). The CDR3 has 14 amino acids. The ends were cut back, 6 bases at V and 5 bases at J, with 11 bases in the middle. The CDR3 spells CASRLGGHNSPLHF. CDR3 in DNA: TGTGCCAGCAGATTGGGGGGTCATAATTCACCCCTCCACTTT.

This clonotype has just a few counts. The J gene is TRBJ2-3, the V gene TRBV20-1; D is undetermined. CDR3 length: 16 residues. V was shortened by 3 bases and J by 6 bases, with 22 bases between the two germline ends. Germline V gives CDR1 DFQATT, CDR2 SNEGSKA (reference sequence). The CDR3 protein is CSASIADLGVMDTQYF. In DNA, the CDR3 is TGCAGTGCTAGCATCGCGGACCTTGGTGTAATGGATACGCAGTATTTT.